The 8 T cell receptor beta chains below were found in one sample sequenced in a study of response to subunit inactivated influenza vaccine. TCRdb independently ran MiXCR on the RT-PCR reads; one entry per CDR3 protein. The sample lists 500,000 to 700,000 distinct CDR3 sequences, under 25% occurring once. These sequences were also reported in another study, on T cells expressing NK-cell markers. That investigation notes: TCR beta cDNA was generated via 5'RACE template switching incorporating UMIs.

Sample: CD4+ T cells sorted from PBMCs, taken about 12 days after vaccination. These receptor sequences come from a man over 45 who received an inactivated influenza vaccine.

V usage is TRBV12-3 or TRBV12-4 and J usage is TRBJ1-6; 9 bases are a match to TRBD1. CDR3 length equals 14 residues. Trimming removed 6 bases from V and 7 bases from J; junction bases left unmatched: 4. The CDR3: CASRTGGRNSPLHF. CDR3 in DNA: TGTGCCAGCAGAACAGGGGGCCGAAATTCACCCCTCCACTTT.

This clonotype was found many times. The gene calls are TRBV5-6 and TRBJ2-2, with TRBD1 matching over 11 bases. V dropped 2 bases and J dropped 5; count of bases not matched to a gene: 5. CDR3 size: 16 residues. Germline V gene data show CDR1 as SGHDT and CDR2 as YYEEEE. The CDR3 nucleotides are TGTGCCAGCAGCTTTCGGACAGGGGGCTTGACCGGGGAGCTGTTTTTT. It specifies CASSFRTGGLTGELFF.

A few counts support this clonotype. The chain combines TRBV7-9 with TRBJ2-7, with D tentatively TRBD1 or TRBD2 (7 bases each). V shed 3 bases and J shed 0 bases, with 15 bases lying between them. Per the germline V gene, CDR1 is SEHNR and CDR2 is FQNEAQ (reference sequence). The CDR3 covers 16 residues. The CDR3 DNA reads as TGTGCCAGCAGCTTGTCAGGGGGGGGGCACTCCTACGAGCAGTACTTC. This translates into CASSLSGGGHSYEQYF.

The rearrangement uses TRBV20-1 and TRBJ2-5; D is possibly TRBD2 (6 bases). The CDR3 is made up of 15 amino acids. CDR1 is DFQATT, CDR2 SNEGSKA, per germline (reference sequence). The germline V and J ends were trimmed by 6 bases and 1 base, with 18 bases remaining between them. CDR3 residues: CSATKVGGTQETQYF. In nucleotides, the CDR3 is TGCAGTGCGACGAAGGTGGGAGGAACCCAAGAGACCCAGTACTTC.

The chain has TRBV11-2 and TRBJ1-1; unclear D gene. The CDR3 has 19 amino acids. Trimming took off 5 bases at V and 3 bases at J, with 28 bases between the two ends. The germline gives CDR1 SGHAT, CDR2 FQNNGV. The DNA for the CDR3 is TGTGCCAGCAGCATTATCCAGGAAGTTGAGGCGCATTTGTACACTGAAGCTTTCTTT. This codes for CASSIIQEVEAHLYTEAFF.

J is TRBJ1-1 and V is TRBV28, with a weak D call TRBD1 (6 bases). Trimming removed 7 bases from V and 0 bases from J, with 12 bases in between. There are 14 residues in the CDR3. The germline V gene encodes CDR1 MDHEN and CDR2 SYDVKM. CDR3 DNA sequence: TGTGCCAGCACCATAGACAGGTTGAACACTGAAGCTTTCTTT. Its protein is CASTIDRLNTEAFF.

This chain links TRBV12-3 or TRBV12-4 with TRBJ2-5; D remains ambiguous. This CDR3 region has 13 residues. V gave up 1 base and J gave up 4 bases, with 7 bases separating them. The CDR3 DNA reads TGTGCCAGCAGTTTAGAGGTATCAGAGACCCAGTACTTC. Translation gives CASSLEVSETQYF.

The rearrangement joins TRBV20-1 to TRBJ2-5, with 8 bases matching TRBD2. CDR1 and CDR2 (germline): DFQATT, SNEGSKA (reference sequence). Germline trimming cut 6 bases from V and 7 bases from J; bases unmatched to any gene: 13. The CDR3 loop spans 14 amino acids. This chain's CDR3 is CSATLGGGRSTQYF. The CDR3 DNA is TGCAGTGCCACCTTGGGGGGCGGGAGGTCGACCCAGTACTTC.